These 25 T cell receptor beta chains share one sample of origin, sequenced in a study of shared clonotypes between healthy human individuals. Profiling relied on immunoSEQ multiplex PCR, and the TCRdb table lists in-frame clones only, not all of them. The sample records about 110,000 clones, about 70% being singletons. The sample was memory CD8+ T cells sorted from blood. Subset specified: CD45RO+ cells pooled with CCR7-negative TemRA cells. Receptors originate from a woman between 25 and 40 years old in good health.

The chain employs TRBV19 and TRBJ2-7; TRBD2 matches at 13 bases. V trimming: 3 bases; J trimming: 3 bases; junction bases outside the gene matches: 2. Germline V lookup: CDR1 LNHDA, CDR2 SQIVND (reference sequence). This CDR3 has 15 amino acids. The CDR3 sequence: CASSMRLAGGYEQYF. The CDR3 DNA reads TGTGCCAGTAGTATGAGACTAGCGGGAGGCTACGAGCAGTACTTC.

The chain joins TRBV7-2 to TRBJ2-7; 11 nucleotides agree with TRBD1. Germline loops: CDR1 SGHTA, CDR2 FQGNSA. There are 15 residues in the CDR3. The junction had 10 bases not matched to a gene; V was cut back by 5 bases and J by 7 bases. The DNA for the CDR3 is TGTGCCAGCAGCACCTGGACAGGGGGCGCGGGGGAGCAGTACTTC. Amino acids: CASSTWTGGAGEQYF.

The chain employs TRBV4-1 and TRBJ2-3; unclear D gene. V was pared by 0 bases and J by 0 bases, with 4 bases between. Per germline, CDR1 MGHRA and CDR2 YSYEKL. The CDR3 runs 14 residues. The CDR3 here is CASSQDRSTDTQYF. CDR3 bases: TGCGCCAGCAGCCAAGATCGGAGCACAGATACGCAGTATTTT.

This clone was counted ten times or more. The CDR3 region is CASSEGGFWRDEQYF. CDR3 bases: TGTGCCAGCAGTGAAGGCGGCTTTTGGCGGGACGAGCAGTACTTC. V gene TRBV6-1 combines with J gene TRBJ2-7; D is perhaps TRBD2 (5 bases). Trimming pared 1 base from V and 5 bases from J, leaving 15 bases between. Germline lookup yields CDR1 MNHNS and CDR2 SASEGT. This CDR3 comprises 15 residues.

The chain is built from TRBV11-2 and TRBJ2-5; D gene ambiguous. The J call may be wrong; the DNA end is better matched by TRBJ2-7. Germline CDR1 reads SGHAT; CDR2 reads FQNNGV. The length of the CDR3 is 16 residues. The CDR3, as DNA: TGTGCCAGCAGCTTAGTTTCGGCCAGGACCTCCTACGAGCAGTACTTC. This translates into CASSLVSARTSYEQYF.

The V gene is TRBV5-4, the J gene TRBJ1-3; possible D gene TRBD1, 5 bases. CDR3 length: 15 residues. Between the trimmed V and J ends, which lost 2 bases and 0 bases, there was a span of 9 bases. Germline CDR1 and CDR2: SGHNT and YYREEE (reference sequence). The CDR3 nucleotides are TGTGCCAGCAGCTTTTGGGGCAGCTCTGGAAACACCATATATTTT. Its translation is CASSFWGSSGNTIYF.

The V and J genes are TRBV28 and TRBJ2-5, with TRBD1 identical over 9 bases. CDR1 is MDHEN and CDR2 is SYDVKM in the germline V gene. V trimming: 7 bases; J trimming: 3 bases; junction bases outside the gene matches: 15. The CDR3 is made up of 17 amino acids. The CDR3 DNA reads as TGTGCCAGCAATCCCGTCCGGGACAGGGAATCGGAAGAGACCCAGTACTTC. This gives the protein CASNPVRDRESEETQYF.

This rearrangement joins TRBV6-6 to TRBJ2-7, with D uncertain. In germline, CDR1 is MNHNY, CDR2 SVGAGI (reference sequence). This CDR3 is 12 amino acids long. V lost 8 bases to trimming and J lost 7 bases, with 15 bases between them. CDR3 bases: TGTGCCAGCCATGGTGATGGGAAAGAGCAGTACTTC. Amino acids: CASHGDGKEQYF.

V and J are TRBV7-9 and TRBJ1-5, with D uncertain. Germline CDR1 SEHNR, CDR2 FQNEAQ (reference sequence). V was pared by 2 bases and J by 6 bases, with 8 bases between. CDR3 length: 13 residues. The CDR3 region has the DNA TGTGCCAGCAGCTTAAGGGCAGCTCAGCCCCAGCATTTT. Translated: CASSLRAAQPQHF.

Ten or more counts support this clone. This chain joins TRBV28 and TRBJ2-5; possible D gene TRBD2, 6 bases. Germline V gene sequence: CDR1 MDHEN, CDR2 SYDVKM. Trimming removed 5 bases from V and 4 bases from J, with 17 bases in between. The length of the CDR3 is 15 residues. This CDR3 reads CASSLGTPGGETQYF. The CDR3 DNA sequence: TGTGCCAGCAGTCTCGGGACCCCCGGGGGAGAGACCCAGTACTTC.

There are many counts of this clone. The V gene is TRBV9, the J gene TRBJ2-7; D assignment may be TRBD1 or TRBD2 (6 bases each). CDR1 SGDLS and CDR2 YYNGEE come from the germline V gene. This CDR3 region has 16 residues. V was cut by 3 bases and J by 3 bases, with 19 bases left in between. CDR3 protein: CASSGARSGAYYEQYF. The CDR3 DNA follows: TGTGCCAGCAGCGGCGCCCGGTCGGGGGCGTACTACGAGCAGTACTTC. Full variable domain (missing parts from reference TRBV9 and TRBJ2-7): DSGVTQTPKHLITATGQRVTLRCSPRSGDLSVYWYQQSLDQGLQFLIQYYNGEERAKGNILERFSAQQFPDLHSELNLSSLELGDSALYFCASSGARSGAYYEQYFGPGTRLTVT.

The chain recombines TRBV6-4 with TRBJ2-5; 10 positions agree with TRBD2. The CDR3 extends over 15 amino acids. The trim removed 3 bases at V and 4 bases at J, leaving 5 bases unmatched. Per the germline V gene, CDR1 is MRHNA and CDR2 is SNTAGT. CDR3 sequence (DNA): TGTGCCAGCAGTGAGGCAAGCGGGAGGGGAGAGACCCAGTACTTC. Amino acid sequence: CASSEASGRGETQYF.

The J gene is TRBJ1-1, the V gene TRBV7-9, with D possibly TRBD1 on 6 matching bases. Germline lookup yields CDR1 SEHNR and CDR2 FQNEAQ (reference sequence). V lost 8 bases, J lost 5 bases, and 12 bases lay in between. This CDR3 region has 12 residues. DNA of the CDR3: TGTGCCAGCTTTGGGGGGCGTACTGAAGCTTTCTTT. It specifies CASFGGRTEAFF.

The V call is TRBV4-1, the J call TRBJ1-3; no definite D call. Germline V gene sequence: CDR1 MGHRA, CDR2 YSYEKL. Trimming pared 6 bases from V and 2 bases from J, leaving 14 bases between. The CDR3 is made up of 15 amino acids. CDR3 nucleotide sequence: TGCGCCAGCAGTTATCCTGGCAGCGCTGGAAACACCATATATTTT. Residues: CASSYPGSAGNTIYF.

The chain recombines TRBV14 with TRBJ2-7; TRBD2 matches 10 bases. V dropped 4 bases and J dropped 3; count of bases not matched to a gene: 9. CDR1 is SGHDN and CDR2 is FVKESK in the germline V gene. CDR3 length equals 16 residues. The CDR3 loop reads CASSRLAGETRYEQYF. As DNA, the CDR3 is TGTGCCAGCAGCCGTCTAGCGGGAGAGACCCGCTACGAGCAGTACTTC.

The chain combines TRBV25-1 with TRBJ2-7; TRBD2 is a possible D gene (5 bases). Germline V CDR1 and CDR2: MGHDK, SYGVNS. V was pared by 3 bases and J by 5 bases, with 14 bases between. The CDR3 totals 14 residues. CDR3 protein: CASSDGGRLHEQYF. CDR3 nucleotides: TGTGCCAGCAGTGACGGAGGCAGACTACACGAGCAGTACTTC.

V and J are TRBV27 and TRBJ1-2, with D possibly TRBD1 on 6 matching bases. Germline V lookup: CDR1 MNHEY, CDR2 SMNVEV (reference sequence). This CDR3 contains 13 residues. V was pared by 6 bases and J by 7 bases, with 15 bases between. This CDR3 is CASSRAGESGYTF. The DNA of the CDR3 is TGTGCCAGCAGCCGGGCAGGGGAGAGTGGCTACACCTTC.

V is TRBV5-6 and J is TRBJ2-7; unclear D gene. The CDR3 length is 12 residues. Germline V CDR1 and CDR2: SGHDT, YYEEEE. The V and J ends lost 3 bases and 0 bases respectively, with 4 bases between them. CDR3 nucleotides: TGTGCCAGCAGCTCAGACTCCTACGAGCAGTACTTC. Residues: CASSSDSYEQYF.

The chain recombines TRBV25-1 with TRBJ1-1; 8 positions match TRBD1. V was pared by 2 bases and J by 4 bases, with 3 bases of the junction left unmatched. The length of the CDR3 is 14 residues. Per germline, CDR1 MGHDK and CDR2 SYGVNS. This chain's CDR3 is CASSEQGAITEAFF. The DNA for the CDR3 is TGTGCCAGCAGTGAACAGGGGGCGATCACTGAAGCTTTCTTT.

The CDR3 loop is CAGSGTGGSGYTF. The CDR3, as DNA: TGTGCCGGCTCAGGGACAGGGGGCAGTGGCTACACCTTC. This rearrangement joins TRBV2 to TRBJ1-2; 12 nucleotides line up with TRBD1. This CDR3 region has 13 residues. The germline V gene encodes CDR1 SNHLY and CDR2 FYNNEI. The V gene end was trimmed by 11 bases and the J gene end by 7 bases; junction bases not matched to a gene: 8.

This chain links TRBV18 with TRBJ1-5; D possibly corresponds to TRBD1 (5 bases). The CDR3 totals 16 residues. The V gene lost 3 bases and the J gene lost 1 base, with 13 bases spanning the gap. Per the germline V gene, CDR1 is KGHSH and CDR2 is LQKENI. CDR3 DNA sequence: TGTGCCAGCTCACCGCGGGGGAGTGGGAGCAATCAGCCCCAGCATTTT. Its protein is CASSPRGSGSNQPQHF.

There are a few counts of this clone. The rearrangement links TRBV6-1 to TRBJ2-3; 10 bases agree with TRBD2. The V and J ends lost 10 bases and 0 bases, in that order; junction bases with no gene match: 7. Germline V gene sequence: CDR1 MNHNS, CDR2 SASEGT. This CDR3 has 15 amino acids. CDR3 in DNA: TGTGCCACGCACTCACTAGCGGGAAGCACAGATACGCAGTATTTT. Its translation: CATHSLAGSTDTQYF.

The V call is TRBV7-9, the J call TRBJ2-3, with no clear D. There are 11 residues in the CDR3. CDR1 SEHNR and CDR2 FQNEAQ come from the germline V gene (reference sequence). Trimming left V 3 bases short and J 6 bases short, with 4 bases between. The CDR3 loop reads CASSFKDTQYF. In nucleotides, the CDR3 is TGTGCCAGCAGCTTTAAGGATACGCAGTATTTT.

CDR3 coding DNA: TGTGCCAGCAGCCAAAGGAGGGGGTGGACGGAGCAGTACTTC. Translation: CASSQRRGWTEQYF. The V gene is TRBV6-1, the J gene TRBJ2-7, with D perhaps being TRBD1 or TRBD2 (6 bases each). The CDR3 consists of 14 residues. Trimming shortened V by 6 bases and J by 7 bases, and 19 bases separated the two germline ends. Germline-derived CDR1 and CDR2 are MNHNS and SASEGT.

This chain joins TRBV30 and TRBJ1-1; no clear D. From germline, CDR1 is GTSNPN and CDR2 SVGIG (reference sequence). This CDR3 spans 12 amino acids. Trimming removed 0 bases from V and 3 bases from J, with 5 bases in between. Written as DNA, the CDR3 is TGTGCCTGGAGTGTCGGGTACACTGAAGCTTTCTTT. Amino acids: CAWSVGYTEAFF.